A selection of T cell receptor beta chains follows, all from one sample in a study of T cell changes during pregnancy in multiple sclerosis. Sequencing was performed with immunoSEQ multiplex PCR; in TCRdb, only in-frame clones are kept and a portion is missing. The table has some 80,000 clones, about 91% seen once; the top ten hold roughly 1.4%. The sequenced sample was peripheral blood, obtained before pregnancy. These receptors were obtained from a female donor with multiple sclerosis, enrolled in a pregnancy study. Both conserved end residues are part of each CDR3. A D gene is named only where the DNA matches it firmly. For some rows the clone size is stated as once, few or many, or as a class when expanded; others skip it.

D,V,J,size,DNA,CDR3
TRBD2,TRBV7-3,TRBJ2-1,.,TGTGCCAGCAGCTTCAGCGGGGGGCTACCCAATGAGCAGTTCTTC,CASSFSGGLPNEQFF
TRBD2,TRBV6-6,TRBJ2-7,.,TGTGCCAGCACCCAAGCGGGGGGTTTGGCCTACGAGCAGTACTTC,CASTQAGGLAYEQYF
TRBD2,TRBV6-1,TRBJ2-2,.,TGTGCCAGCAACGGGGGGAAATCGAACACCGGGGAGCTGTTTTTT,CASNGGKSNTGELFF
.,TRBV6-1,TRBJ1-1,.,TGTGCCAGCATGACAACACCAGCGGGCACTGAAGCTTTCTTT,CASMTTPAGTEAFF
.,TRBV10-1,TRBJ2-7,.,TGCGCCAGCAGCGAAACAGGGATAGGCGACGAGCAGTACTTC,CASSETGIGDEQYF
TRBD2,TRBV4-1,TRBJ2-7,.,TGCGCCAGCAGCCCGCATCTTACTAGCGGGGGGGCGACCGAGCAGTACTTC,CASSPHLTSGGATEQYF
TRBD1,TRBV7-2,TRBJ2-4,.,TGTGCCAGCAGCTCGCCGGGACAGGGCGTCATTCAGTACTTC,CASSSPGQGVIQYF
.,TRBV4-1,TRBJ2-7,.,TGCGCCAGCACCGGGGCGGGGCCAACGGAGCAGTACTTC,CASTGAGPTEQYF
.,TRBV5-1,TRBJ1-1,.,TGCGCCAGCACCGTACAGGTTGGGTTCACTGAAGCTTTCTTT,CASTVQVGFTEAFF
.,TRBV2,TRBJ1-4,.,TGTGCCAGCAGCAGAGAGGCAACTAATGAAAAACTGTTTTTT,CASSREATNEKLFF
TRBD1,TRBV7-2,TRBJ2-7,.,TGTGCCAGCGCTCTAATACAGGGGGAAAGCTACGAGCAGTACTTC,CASALIQGESYEQYF
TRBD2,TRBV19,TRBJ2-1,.,TGTGCCAGTGCCCGGGGGGACGGGCATGAGCAGTTCTTC,CASARGDGHEQFF
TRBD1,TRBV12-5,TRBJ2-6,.,TGTGCTAGTGGCCTACAGGGGGAAATCCCTGGGGCCAACGTCCTGACTTTC,CASGLQGEIPGANVLTF
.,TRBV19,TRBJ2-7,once,TGTGCCAGTAGTCCCCTGGGAGGACACGAGCAGTACTTC,CASSPLGGHEQYF
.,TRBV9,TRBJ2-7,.,TGTGCCAGCAGCCTGGGTGGGGGCACCTACGAGCAGTACTTC,CASSLGGGTYEQYF
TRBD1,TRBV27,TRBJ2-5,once,TGTGCCAGCAGGACAGGGGTGCAAGAGACCCAGTACTTC,CASRTGVQETQYF
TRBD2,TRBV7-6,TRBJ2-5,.,TGTGCCAGCAGCTTGGAAGCGGGGAGCCTCCAAGAGACCCAGTACTTC,CASSLEAGSLQETQYF
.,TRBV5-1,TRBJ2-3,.,TGCGCCAGCAGCTTTGGGGAGATTAGCACAGATACGCAGTATTTT,CASSFGEISTDTQYF
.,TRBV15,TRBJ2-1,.,TGTGCCACCAGCAGAGATTTTGGCGGTAATTACAATGAGCAGTTCTTC,CATSRDFGGNYNEQFF
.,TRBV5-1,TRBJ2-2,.,TGCGCCAGCAGCTTGGTCCCAGACACCGGGGAGCTGTTTTTT,CASSLVPDTGELFF
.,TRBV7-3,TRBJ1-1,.,TGTGCCAGCAGCTCCGTCGTGGCTAGTGAAGCTTTCTTT,CASSSVVASEAFF
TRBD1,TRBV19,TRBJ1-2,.,TGTGCCAGTAGTAGTCCAGGGGGGTATGGCTACACCTTC,CASSSPGGYGYTF
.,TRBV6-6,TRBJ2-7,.,TGTGCCAGCAGTTACGACGGTAGCACCTACGAGCAGTACTTC,CASSYDGSTYEQYF
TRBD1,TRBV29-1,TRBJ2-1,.,TGCAGCGCCGGACAGGGAGAGCAGTTCTTC,CSAGQGEQFF
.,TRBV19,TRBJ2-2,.,TGTGCCAGTAGTATAGATGTAGCAACCGGGGAGCTGTTTTTT,CASSIDVATGELFF
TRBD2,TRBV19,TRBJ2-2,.,TGTGCCAGTAGTATAGGTCTAGCGGGGTCTGCCGGGGAGCTGTTTTTT,CASSIGLAGSAGELFF
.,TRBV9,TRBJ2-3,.,TGTGCCAGCAGCGTAGGAGGCACAGATACGCAGTATTTT,CASSVGGTDTQYF
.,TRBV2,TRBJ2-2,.,TGTGCCAGCATTTCGGGGGACACCGGGGAGCTGTTTTTT,CASISGDTGELFF
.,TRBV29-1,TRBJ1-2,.,TGCAGCGTGCGGGACGACTCGTTCTATGGCTACACCTTC,CSVRDDSFYGYTF
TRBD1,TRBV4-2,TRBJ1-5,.,TGTGCCAGCAGCCAAGACGCGACAGGGAATCAGCCCCAGCATTTT,CASSQDATGNQPQHF
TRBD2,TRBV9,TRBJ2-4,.,TGTGCCAGCAGCCCCCGGACTAGCGGGTTAAACATTCAGTACTTC,CASSPRTSGLNIQYF
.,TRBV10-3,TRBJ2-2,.,TGTGCCATCAGTGACGAGCTCACCGGGGAGCTGTTTTTT,CAISDELTGELFF
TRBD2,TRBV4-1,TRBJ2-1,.,TGCGCCAGCAGCCAATGGACTAGCGGGGCGTCCTACAATGAGCAGTTCTTC,CASSQWTSGASYNEQFF
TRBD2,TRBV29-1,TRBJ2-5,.,TGCAGCGTTGACGGCGCGGGGGGGGAGACCCAGTACTTC,CSVDGAGGETQYF
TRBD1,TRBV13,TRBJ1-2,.,TGTGCCAGCAGCGCTCCGGGACAGGGGAAAGCGGGCTACACCTTC,CASSAPGQGKAGYTF
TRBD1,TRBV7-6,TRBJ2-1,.,TGTGCCAGCAGCTTAGTCGGGACAGCTAATCCCACCTACAATGAGCAGTTCTTC,CASSLVGTANPTYNEQFF
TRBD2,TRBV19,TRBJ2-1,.,TGTGCCAGTAGTACGGGACTAAATCACAATGAGCAGTTCTTC,CASSTGLNHNEQFF
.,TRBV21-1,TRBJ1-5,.,TGTGCCAGCAGCAACCGGGGACAGGGTCCTACCCCGGCTCAGCCCCAGCATTTT,CASSNRGQGPTPAQPQHF
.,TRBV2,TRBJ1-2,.,TGTGCCAGCAGAGGAGAGCGTTACACCTTC,CASRGERYTF
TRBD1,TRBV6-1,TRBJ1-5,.,TGTGCCAGCAGTGAAGTACCCCCGGGACAGGGAGCTAATCAGCCCCAGCATTTT,CASSEVPPGQGANQPQHF
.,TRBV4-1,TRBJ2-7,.,TGCGCCAGCAGCCACCCCATCGAAGGGGCCCTATCCTACGAGCAGTACTTC,CASSHPIEGALSYEQYF
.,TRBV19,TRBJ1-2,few,TGTGCCAGTAGTATAGCGGGGACTAACTATGGCTACACCTTC,CASSIAGTNYGYTF
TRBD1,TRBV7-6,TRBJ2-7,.,TGTGCCAGCAGCTTAGGCAGGACAGGGACGCCCGAGCAGTACTTC,CASSLGRTGTPEQYF
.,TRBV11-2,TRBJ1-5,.,TGTGCCAGCAGTTCACAGGGAGGGAGCAATCAGCCCCAGCATTTT,CASSSQGGSNQPQHF
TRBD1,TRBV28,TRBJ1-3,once,TGTGCCAGCAGTTTACCGTGGGGACAGGGGGCGGGGGGAAACACCATATATTTT,CASSLPWGQGAGGNTIYF
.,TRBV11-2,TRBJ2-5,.,TGTGCCAGCAGCTTACAAGGCATCCCGGGGACCCAGTACTTC,CASSLQGIPGTQYF
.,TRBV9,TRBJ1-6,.,TGTGCCAGCAGCGTAGGGGGGCGCTCCTATAATTCACCCCTCCACTTT,CASSVGGRSYNSPLHF
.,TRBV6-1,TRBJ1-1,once,TGTGCCAGCACCAACACCCGTGTGAACACTGAAGCTTTCTTT,CASTNTRVNTEAFF
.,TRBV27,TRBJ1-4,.,TGTGCCAGCAGACCGTCAAGGGGCGTTGCAACTAATGAAAAACTGTTTTTT,CASRPSRGVATNEKLFF
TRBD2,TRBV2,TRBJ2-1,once,TGTGCCAGCCGGGAAGGACTAGCGGGGGTCGTCTGGAATGAGCAGTTCTTC,CASREGLAGVVWNEQFF
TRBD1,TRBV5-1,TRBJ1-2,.,TGCGCCAGCAAAGTGACAGGGGGCGCTGACTATGGCTACACCTTC,CASKVTGGADYGYTF
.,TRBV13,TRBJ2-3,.,TGTGCCAGCAGCTATCACAGGGATACGCAGTATTTT,CASSYHRDTQYF
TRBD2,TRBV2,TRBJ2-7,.,TGTGCCAGCAGTGACTTTCTAGCGGGGGCTGAGCAGTACTTC,CASSDFLAGAEQYF
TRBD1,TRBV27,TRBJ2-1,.,TGTGCCAGCAGTCTAGGACAGGGGGGCAATGAGCAGTTCTTC,CASSLGQGGNEQFF
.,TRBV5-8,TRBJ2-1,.,TGTGCCAGCACCCCGAAGGGAGGGGGTGCGTCCTACAATGAGCAGTTCTTC,CASTPKGGGASYNEQFF
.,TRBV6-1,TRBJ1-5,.,TGTGCCAGCAGTGGGAGGGTCACAGGTGTGGGCAATCAGCCCCAGCATTTT,CASSGRVTGVGNQPQHF
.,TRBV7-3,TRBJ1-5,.,TGTGCCAGCAGCGCTAAAACCGGGCGCAGGGGCCCCCAGCATTTT,CASSAKTGRRGPQHF
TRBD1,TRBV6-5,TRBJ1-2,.,TGTGCCAGCAGCTCGGGACAGAACTATGGCTACACCTTC,CASSSGQNYGYTF
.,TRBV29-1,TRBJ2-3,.,TGCAGCGTTGAAAGGACAAGAGCGCAGTATTTT,CSVERTRAQYF
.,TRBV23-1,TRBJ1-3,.,TGCGCCAGCAGTCAGTCAGGGGCCACCATATATTTT,CASSQSGATIYF